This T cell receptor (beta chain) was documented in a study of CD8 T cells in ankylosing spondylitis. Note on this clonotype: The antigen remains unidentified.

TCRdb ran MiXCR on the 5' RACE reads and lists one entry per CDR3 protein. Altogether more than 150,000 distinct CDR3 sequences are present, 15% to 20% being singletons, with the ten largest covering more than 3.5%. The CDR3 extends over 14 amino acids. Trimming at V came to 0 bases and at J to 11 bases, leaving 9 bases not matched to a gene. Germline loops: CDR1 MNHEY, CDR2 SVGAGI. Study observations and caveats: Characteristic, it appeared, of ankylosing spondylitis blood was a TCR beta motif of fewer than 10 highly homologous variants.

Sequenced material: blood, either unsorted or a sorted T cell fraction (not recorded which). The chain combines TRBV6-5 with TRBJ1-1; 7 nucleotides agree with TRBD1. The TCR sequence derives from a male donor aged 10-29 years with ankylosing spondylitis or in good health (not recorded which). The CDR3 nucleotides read TGTGCCAGCAGTTACTCCAGGGGGGATAGTATGGCTTTCTTT. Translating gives CASSYSRGDSMAFF.